This entry lists 11 T cell receptor beta chains sequenced from one sample in a study of T-cell memory formation after mild COVID-19. Each CDR3 protein gets one entry after TCRdb re-called the 5' RACE reads with MiXCR. Of 540,000 or so distinct CDR3 sequences in the sample, around 21% are singletons; the top ten hold approximately 13%. Sequenced: PBMCs or a T cell subset sorted from them (not recorded which). These receptor sequences come from an adult woman who had mild COVID-19 (a few samples of this study predate the infection). Cell type and time point are not known.

This chain joins TRBV29-1 and TRBJ2-5; perhaps TRBD1 as D (7 bases). The V gene lost 3 bases and the J gene lost 9 bases, with 11 bases spanning the gap. The CDR3 spans 11 residues. The germline CDR1 and CDR2 sequences are SQVTM and ANQGSEA. CDR3 coding DNA: TGCAGCGTTGACAGGGGGGTGGCCCAGTACTTC. Protein: CSVDRGVAQYF. The full variable domain, with the rest looked up from reference TRBV29-1 and TRBJ2-5, is SAVISQKPSRDICQRGTSLTIQCQVDSQVTMMFWYRQQPGQSLTLIATANQGSEATYESGFVIDKFPISRPNLTFSTLTVSNMSPEDSSIYLCSVDRGVAQYFGPGTRLLVL.

The chain is built from TRBV7-2 and TRBJ2-1; D gene unclear. This CDR3 is 17 amino acids long. V lost 5 bases, J lost 0 bases, and 17 bases lay in between. Germline-derived CDR1 and CDR2 are SGHTA and FQGNSA. The CDR3 protein is CASSRYARVSSYNEQFF. CDR3 coding DNA: TGTGCCAGCAGCCGCTACGCCAGAGTAAGCTCCTACAATGAGCAGTTCTTC.

This clonotype has just a few counts. V gene TRBV24-1 combines with J gene TRBJ2-3, with 8 bases matching TRBD1. The CDR3 is 14 amino acids. V was clipped by 4 bases and J by 6 bases; unmatched bases: 5. Germline lookup yields CDR1 KGHDR and CDR2 SFDVKD. CDR3 loop: CATSELDREDTQYF. The CDR3 coding sequence is TGTGCCACCAGTGAGTTGGACAGGGAGGATACGCAGTATTTT.

A remark on this clonotype: Sequence at one end of the junction differs from germline and may be a read error. J is TRBJ1-1 and V is TRBV12-3 or TRBV12-4; D remains ambiguous. The length of the CDR3 is 10 residues. The CDR3 nucleotides are TGTGCCAGCAGTTTAACCTTCCAGATCTTT. This encodes CASSLTFQIF.

V usage is TRBV9 and J usage is TRBJ1-1, with 8 bases lining up with TRBD1. From germline, CDR1 is SGDLS and CDR2 YYNGEE. V trimming: 0 bases; J trimming: 1 base; junction bases outside the gene matches: 2. The CDR3 runs to 15 residues. CDR3 in DNA: TGTGCCAGCAGCGTAGTTGGGACAGGGAACACTGAAGCTTTCTTT. Protein sequence: CASSVVGTGNTEAFF.

This clonotype was seen ten or more times. This chain links TRBV4-2 with TRBJ2-1, with a tentative D call TRBD1 (6 bases). V was cut by 4 bases and J by 5 bases, with 15 bases left in between. CDR3 length: 15 amino acids. CDR1 and CDR2 from the germline V gene are LGHNA and YNFKEQ. The CDR3 region is CASSPQGRGNNEQFF. Written as DNA, the CDR3 is TGTGCCAGCAGCCCTCAGGGCAGGGGAAACAATGAGCAGTTCTTC.

The gene calls are TRBV3-1 and TRBJ2-7; D may be TRBD1 (5 bases). Germline CDR1 and CDR2: LGHDT and YNNKEL (reference sequence). This CDR3 has 16 amino acids. Trimming removed 0 bases from V and 6 bases from J, with 18 bases in between. In DNA form, the CDR3 reads TGTGCCAGCAGCCAAGATGGGGCAGCCTCCCCGGGCGAGCAGTACTTC. Its translation: CASSQDGAASPGEQYF.

The rearrangement links TRBV14 to TRBJ2-4; either TRBD1 or TRBD2 may supply D (6 bases each). This CDR3 region has 14 residues. V was trimmed by 4 bases and J by 7 bases, leaving 14 bases between them. Germline V lookup: CDR1 SGHDN, CDR2 FVKESK. This CDR3 is CASSLSGAGNIQYF. As DNA, the CDR3 is TGTGCCAGCAGCCTTTCGGGGGCTGGGAACATTCAGTACTTC.

At least ten counts were recorded for this clonotype. The V and J genes are TRBV10-3 and TRBJ2-5, with a possible D match to TRBD2 (5 bases). Germline CDR1 and CDR2: ENHRY and SYGVKD. The CDR3 loop spans 13 amino acids. Trimming stripped 11 bases from V and 5 bases from J, with 18 bases between. The CDR3 loop reads CAVLAGERETQYF. The CDR3, as DNA: TGTGCCGTCTTAGCCGGGGAGCGGGAGACCCAGTACTTC.

This clonotype was picked up a small number of times. This rearrangement joins TRBV7-7 to TRBJ2-3; D ambiguous. Germline loops: CDR1 SSHAT, CDR2 FNYEAQ (reference sequence). V was shortened by 5 bases and J by 2 bases, with 14 bases between the two germline ends. The CDR3 has 15 amino acids. The CDR3 spells CASSRAVGNTDTQYF. The DNA for the CDR3 is TGTGCCAGCAGCCGAGCCGTGGGGAACACAGATACGCAGTATTTT.

This clonotype was detected many times. The chain couples TRBV7-3 to TRBJ2-1; 8 nucleotides agree with TRBD1. The CDR3 has 15 amino acids. The germline V gene encodes CDR1 SGHTA and CDR2 FQGTGA. J gave up 1 base and V 3 bases, and 2 bases lay outside the gene matches. The CDR3 DNA reads as TGTGCCAGCAGCTTTGGGGACAGGTCCTACAATGAGCAGTTCTTC. Translation gives CASSFGDRSYNEQFF. The whole variable domain, filled in from reference TRBV7-3 and TRBJ2-1, reads GAGVSQTPSNKVTEKGKYVELRCDPISGHTALYWYRQSLGQGPEFLIYFQGTGAADDSGLPNDRFFAVRPEGSVSTLKIQRTERGDSAVYLCASSFGDRSYNEQFFGPGTRLTVL.